The clone carrying this T cell receptor (beta chain) was recorded at least ten times. Its specificity is not known. Time point indicated: sample taken at primary tumor resection. Whole RNA from tumor, nontumor lung or frozen PBMC was sequenced unsorted. TCRdb redid the calling of the 5' RACE reads with MiXCR, one entry per CDR3 protein. The repertoire has about 78,000 distinct CDR3 sequences, 8% of them found once; the top ten carry almost 7%. The record originates from a study of spatial heterogeneity in lung cancer. At the level of the study: The study consistently detected more beta-chain than alpha-chain sequences.

Study results and caveats: Tumor TCRs that were ubiquitous and expanded showed up in blood more at resection than follow-up.

This specimen consisted of PBMCs, obtained at surgery. The sequence came from a male donor with early-stage non-small cell lung cancer.

CDR3 in DNA: TGCGCCAGCAGCTTAACTAGAGGAGAGGAAGCAGATACGCAGTATTTT. Its translation: CASSLTRGEEADTQYF. J is TRBJ2-3 and V is TRBV5-1, with D maybe TRBD2 (5 bases). The CDR3 spans 16 residues. The germline CDR1 and CDR2 sequences are SGHRS and YFSETQ. V shed 2 bases and J shed 4 bases, with 17 bases lying between them. Looking up the rest from reference TRBV5-1 and TRBJ2-3 gives the full variable domain: KAGVTQTPRYLIKTRGQQVTLSCSPISGHRSVSWYQQTPGQGLQFLFEYFSETQRNKGNFPGRFSGRQFSNSRSEMNVSTLELGDSALYLCASSLTRGEEADTQYFGPGTRLTVL.